This TCR beta chain was captured by sequencing in a study of CD8 T cells in ankylosing spondylitis. Notes on the study in general: A TCR beta motif of eight or nine highly homologous variants seemed to mark ankylosing spondylitis blood.

Trimming removed 3 bases from V and 3 bases from J; junction bases left unmatched: 10. The V gene's germline CDR1 is LNHDA and CDR2 SQIVND (reference sequence). The CDR3 consists of 16 residues. TCRdb reprocessed the 5' RACE reads with MiXCR, giving one entry per CDR3 protein. The sample has about 140,000 distinct CDR3 sequences, about 7.3% seen once. This clonotype was seen many times. Its antigen is undetermined. This sequence was found in a female donor with ankylosing spondylitis or in good health (not recorded which). The source material was blood, either unsorted or a sorted T cell fraction (not recorded which). The chain employs TRBV19 and TRBJ2-7; TRBD1 aligns across 8 bases. CDR3 in DNA: TGTGCCAGTAGTATGGCCAGGGGGCTTCTCCTCTACGAGCAGTACTTC. This translates into CASSMARGLLLYEQYF.